This T cell receptor beta chain is drawn from a study of response to subunit inactivated influenza vaccine. General study findings and limits: Only a handful of new T cells, the authors suggested, are recruited with each seasonal influenza vaccination.

This CDR3 has 14 amino acids. CDR1 and CDR2 (germline): MNHEY, SVGEGT. Trimming left V 3 bases short and J 4 bases short, with 13 bases between. TCRdb re-called the RT-PCR reads with MiXCR, one entry per CDR3 protein. The sample comprises 500,000 to 600,000 distinct CDR3 sequences, approximately 16% of which are singletons, and less than 4% rests with the top ten. Turning to this clonotype: Antigen unknown.

The rearrangement joins TRBV6-2 or TRBV6-3 to TRBJ2-7; D is unresolved. The receptor comes from a man between 50 and 69 years old who received an inactivated influenza vaccine. The sequenced sample was CD4+ T cells sorted from PBMCs, obtained about 24 months after vaccination. The CDR3 reads CASSYGFRSYEQYF. The CDR3, as DNA: TGTGCCAGCAGTTATGGTTTCAGGTCGTACGAGCAGTACTTC.